This TCR beta chain emerged from a study of Graves' ophthalmopathy and Graves' hyperthyroidism listed by TCRdb under 2018. For context, the study as a whole: A patient counted as having stable hyperthyroidism if there was no progression to ophthalmopathy within 18 months of follow-up. The study used TCR beta repertoire signatures to distinguish Graves' ophthalmopathy from Graves' hyperthyroidism and to predict progression to ophthalmopathy. In total, approximately 140 blood samples were TCR-sequenced: roughly 45 ophthalmopathy, roughly 77 hyperthyroidism and some 17 hyperthyroidism-to-ophthalmopathy patients. To explore V-J signatures that distinguish ophthalmopathy from hyperthyroidism, a discovery set of 100 patients was enrolled, made up of 43 with ophthalmopathy and fewer than 60 with stable hyperthyroidism. An independent validation cohort comprised roughly 20 hyperthyroidism patients and 15 to 17 patients who later progressed from hyperthyroidism to ophthalmopathy. In roughly 6 hyperthyroidism patients, the T-cell repertoires found in thyroid tissue were compared with those found in blood. Following sampling, methimazole starting at 30 mg daily was administered to hyperthyroidism patients, and high-dose intravenous methylprednisolone was administered to ophthalmopathy patients. The investigation overall reported the following: The 13-signature model separated ophthalmopathy from stable hyperthyroidism with roughly 90% sensitivity and almost 84% specificity in cross-validation, and 80%/75% in the test set. Most expanded thyroid clonotypes with frequency above 0.001 were also detected in blood, suggesting blood repertoires may reflect the thyroid immune response. In validation, the model predicted ophthalmopathy progression with 70.59% sensitivity and 72.22% specificity; around twelve predicted patients were CT-confirmed with GO in a median of approximately six months. No statistical method was used to set the sample size in advance, and the investigators knew which group each participant was assigned to.

For repertoire sequencing, TCR beta CDR3 regions were amplified from RNA transcripts. The first round of RT-PCR was done with HTBI primers and the Qiagen OneStep RT-PCR kit, and was followed by a second round of multiplex PCR, then size selection and purification. Libraries were sequenced paired-end with 100 bp reads on an Illumina HiSeq2000. From the authors' description of their analysis: SOAPnuke was used for read processing, and reads with adapters, uncalled bases, a mean Phred below 15, or no exact constant-primer or identifier match were discarded. COPE v1.2.5 was used to merge the high-quality paired reads. Each unique nucleotide sequence was defined as a clonotype, and clonotypes were aligned to IMGT TRB V, D and J references with MiTCR v1.1. Analysis was restricted to V-J combinations with a frequency above 0.0001, which covered 98% to 99.2% of repertoires. For each V-J combination, a TCR clonal expansion and chaos score was defined as F50 clonal expansion divided by the chaos observed in the TCRdist matrix. Welch's t-statistics and random forest were used to reduce features to approximately 13 V-J combinations, which were fed into a naive Bayes classifier. The Morisita-Horn index was used to measure how similar the thyroid and blood repertoires were. The public reads were reprocessed in TCRdb via fastp at Q25 and MiXCR, keeping in-frame beta chains. Each record represents a unique CDR3 protein, reported with the most common genes and DNA among its rows. The V and J calls follow TCRdb's processing rather than the paper's. In all, the sample holds 500,000 to 600,000 distinct CDR3 sequences, and approximately 37% of those were seen once. The ten largest clones add up to about 4.1% of the sample.

Including cysteine and phenylalanine, the CDR3 has 14 amino acids. Here the CDR3 DNA is all that survives: 42 bases in frame from base 1. The junction carries 9 bases between V and J, which are trimmed by 4 bases and 0 bases respectively. CDR1 and CDR2 are read off the germline V gene as ENHRY and SYGVKD. Patients with hyperthyroidism were aged 18 to 65 years, had been newly diagnosed, and had a disease duration of less than 2 months. Patients with other autoimmune diseases, uncontrolled infections, pregnancy or lactation were excluded. Clinical symptoms, serum thyroxine, TRAb, thyroid ultrasound and orbital computed tomography formed the basis of the diagnosis. Total RNA was extracted with Trizol reagent and quality-checked on an Agilent 2100 Bioanalyzer. On this clonotype: It lacks a known antigen. Base qualities are not recorded, but no much larger clone differs from it by a single base.

Recombination joined TRBV10-3 with TRBJ1-1; the D region possibly corresponds to TRBD1 (5 bases align). This sequence originates from an adult man with Graves' hyperthyroidism. The sequenced sample was peripheral blood or thyroid tissue (not recorded which). Here is the DNA: TGTGCCATCAGTGGTGGACAATTGAACACTGAAGCTTTCTTT. Its translation reads: CAISGGQLNTEAFF.